This T cell receptor (beta chain) stems from a study of blood T cell repertoires in COVID-19. Study context: The study drew acute and convalescent COVID-19 samples from the United States, Italy and Spain.

Assay: immunoSEQ multiplex PCR; the TCRdb copy retains only in-frame clones and omits some. The sample lists around 370,000 clones, around nine tenths occurring once. With 6 bases clipped from V and 8 bases from J, the junction kept 9 bases outside the gene matches. The V gene's germline CDR1 is SNHLY and CDR2 FYNNEI. The CDR3 has 15 residues. This clonotype was sampled from a woman between 70 and 85 years old with COVID-19, enrolled during active disease. Input material: peripheral blood. V usage is TRBV2 and J usage is TRBJ2-1; 11 nucleotides line up with TRBD2. The CDR3 coding sequence is TGTGCCAGCAGCGTCGGACTAGCGGGTATCTATGAGCAGTTCTTC. Translating it yields CASSVGLAGIYEQFF. Drawing the rest from reference TRBV2 and TRBJ2-1, the complete variable domain is EPEVTQTPSHQVTQMGQEVILRCVPISNHLYFYWYRQILGQKVEFLVSFYNNEISEKSEIFDDQFSVERPDGSNFTLKIRSTKLEDSAMYFCASSVGLAGIYEQFFGPGTRLTVL.